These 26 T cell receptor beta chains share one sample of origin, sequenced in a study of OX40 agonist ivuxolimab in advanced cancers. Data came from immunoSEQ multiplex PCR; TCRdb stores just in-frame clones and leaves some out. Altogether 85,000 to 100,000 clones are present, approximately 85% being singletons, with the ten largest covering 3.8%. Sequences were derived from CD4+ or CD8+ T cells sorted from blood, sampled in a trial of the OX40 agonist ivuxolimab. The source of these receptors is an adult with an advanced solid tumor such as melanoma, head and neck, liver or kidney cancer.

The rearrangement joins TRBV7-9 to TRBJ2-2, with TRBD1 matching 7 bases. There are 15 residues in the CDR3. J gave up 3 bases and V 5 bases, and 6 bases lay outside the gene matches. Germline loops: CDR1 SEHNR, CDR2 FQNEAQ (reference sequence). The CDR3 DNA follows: TGTGCCAGCAGCATGCGACAGGGTGACACCGGGGAGCTGTTTTTT. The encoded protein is CASSMRQGDTGELFF.

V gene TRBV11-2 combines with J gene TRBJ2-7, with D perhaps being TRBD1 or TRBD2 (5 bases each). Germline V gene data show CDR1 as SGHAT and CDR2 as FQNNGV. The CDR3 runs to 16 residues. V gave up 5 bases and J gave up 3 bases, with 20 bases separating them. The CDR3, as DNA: TGTGCCAGCAGCGTAAGGATGGGGGAGACGGACTACGAGCAGTACTTC. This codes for CASSVRMGETDYEQYF.

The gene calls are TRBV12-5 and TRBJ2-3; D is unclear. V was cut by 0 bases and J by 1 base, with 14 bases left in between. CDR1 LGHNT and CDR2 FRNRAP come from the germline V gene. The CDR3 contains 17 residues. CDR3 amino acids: CASGLVIGRGRTDTQYF. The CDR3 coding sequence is TGTGCTAGTGGTTTGGTAATTGGACGTGGGCGCACAGATACGCAGTATTTT.

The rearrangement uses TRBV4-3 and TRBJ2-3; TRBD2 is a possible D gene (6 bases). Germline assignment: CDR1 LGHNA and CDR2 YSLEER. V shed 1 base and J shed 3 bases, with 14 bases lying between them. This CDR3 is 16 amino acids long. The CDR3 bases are TGCGCCAGCAGCCAAGGCCCCACTAGCAATACAGATACGCAGTATTTT. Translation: CASSQGPTSNTDTQYF.

The CDR3 spells CASSSGAIDEQYF. The CDR3 nucleotides are TGCGCCAGCAGCTCGGGGGCCATAGACGAGCAGTACTTC. V gene TRBV4-3 combines with J gene TRBJ2-7; D tentatively reads TRBD1 or TRBD2 (6 bases each). The V end was cut by 5 bases, the J end by 5 bases, with 13 bases between. Per the germline V gene, CDR1 is LGHNA and CDR2 is YSLEER. This CDR3 is 13 amino acids long.

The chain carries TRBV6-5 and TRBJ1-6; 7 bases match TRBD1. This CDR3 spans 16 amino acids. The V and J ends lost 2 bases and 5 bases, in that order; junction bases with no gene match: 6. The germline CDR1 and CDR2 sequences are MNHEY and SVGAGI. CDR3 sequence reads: CASSYLWGTDNSPLHF. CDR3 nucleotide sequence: TGTGCCAGCAGTTACCTCTGGGGGACAGATAATTCACCCCTCCACTTT.

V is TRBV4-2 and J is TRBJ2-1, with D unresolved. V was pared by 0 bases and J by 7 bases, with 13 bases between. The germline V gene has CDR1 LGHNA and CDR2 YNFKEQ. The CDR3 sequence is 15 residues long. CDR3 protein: CASSQEEYGWNEQFF. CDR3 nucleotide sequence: TGTGCCAGCAGCCAAGAAGAATACGGATGGAATGAGCAGTTCTTC.

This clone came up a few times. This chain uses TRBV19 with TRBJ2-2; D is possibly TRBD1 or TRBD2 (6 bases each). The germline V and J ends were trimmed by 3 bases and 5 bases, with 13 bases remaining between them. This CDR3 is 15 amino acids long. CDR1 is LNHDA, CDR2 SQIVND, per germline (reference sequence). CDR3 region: CASSMSGGGTGELFF. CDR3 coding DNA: TGTGCCAGTAGTATGAGCGGAGGGGGGACCGGGGAGCTGTTTTTT.

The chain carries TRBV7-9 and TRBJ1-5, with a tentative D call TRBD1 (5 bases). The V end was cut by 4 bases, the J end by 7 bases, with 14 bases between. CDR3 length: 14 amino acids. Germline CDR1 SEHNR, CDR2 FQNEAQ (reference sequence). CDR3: CASSSSREGQPQHF. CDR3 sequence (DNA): TGTGCCAGCAGCTCGAGCAGGGAGGGGCAGCCCCAGCATTTT.

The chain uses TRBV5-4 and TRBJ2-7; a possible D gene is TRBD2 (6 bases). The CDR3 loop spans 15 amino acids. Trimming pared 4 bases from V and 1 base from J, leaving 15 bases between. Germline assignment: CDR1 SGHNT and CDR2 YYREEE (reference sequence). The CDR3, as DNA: TGTGCCAGCAGCGACCCGGGGGTTAGATCCTACGAGCAGTACTTC. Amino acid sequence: CASSDPGVRSYEQYF.

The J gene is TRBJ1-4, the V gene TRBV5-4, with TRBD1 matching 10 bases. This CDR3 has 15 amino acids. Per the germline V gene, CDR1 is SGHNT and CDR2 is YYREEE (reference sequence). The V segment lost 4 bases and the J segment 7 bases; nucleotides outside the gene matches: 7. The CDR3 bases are TGTGCCAGCAGCCAATGGACAGGGGGGAGTGAAAAACTGTTTTTT. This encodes CASSQWTGGSEKLFF. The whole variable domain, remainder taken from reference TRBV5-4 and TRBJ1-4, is ETGVTQSPTHLIKTRGQQVTLRCSSQSGHNTVSWYQQALGQGPQFIFQYYREEENGRGNFPPRFSGLQFPNYSSELNVNALELDDSALYLCASSQWTGGSEKLFFGSGTQLSVL.

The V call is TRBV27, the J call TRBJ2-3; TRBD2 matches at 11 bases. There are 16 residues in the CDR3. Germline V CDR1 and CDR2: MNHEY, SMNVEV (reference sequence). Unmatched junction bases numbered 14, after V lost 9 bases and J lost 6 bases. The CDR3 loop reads CASLAGTSGFGDTQYF. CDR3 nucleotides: TGTGCCAGTCTGGCCGGGACTAGCGGATTCGGGGATACGCAGTATTTT.

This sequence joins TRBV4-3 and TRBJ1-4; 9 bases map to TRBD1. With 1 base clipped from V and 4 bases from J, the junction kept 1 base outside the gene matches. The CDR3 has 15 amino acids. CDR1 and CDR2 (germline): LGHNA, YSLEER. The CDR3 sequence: CASSQGDRDNEKLFF. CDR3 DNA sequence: TGCGCCAGCAGCCAAGGGGACAGGGATAATGAAAAACTGTTTTTT.

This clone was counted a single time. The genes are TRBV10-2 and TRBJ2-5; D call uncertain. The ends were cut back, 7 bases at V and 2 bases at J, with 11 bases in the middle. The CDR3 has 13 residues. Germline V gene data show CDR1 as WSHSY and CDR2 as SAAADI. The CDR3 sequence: CASIPGEQETQYF. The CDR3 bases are TGCGCCAGCATACCCGGAGAACAAGAGACCCAGTACTTC.

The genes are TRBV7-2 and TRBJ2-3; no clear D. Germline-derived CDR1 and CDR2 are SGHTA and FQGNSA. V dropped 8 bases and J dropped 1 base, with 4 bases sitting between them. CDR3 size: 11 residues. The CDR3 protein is CASLGTDTQYF. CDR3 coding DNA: TGTGCCAGCTTGGGCACAGATACGCAGTATTTT.

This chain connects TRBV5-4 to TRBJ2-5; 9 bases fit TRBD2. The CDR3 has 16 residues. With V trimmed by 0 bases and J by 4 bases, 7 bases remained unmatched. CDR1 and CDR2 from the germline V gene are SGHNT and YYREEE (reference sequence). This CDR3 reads CASSLGGAGGGETQYF. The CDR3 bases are TGTGCCAGCAGCTTGGGCGGCGCGGGAGGGGGAGAGACCCAGTACTTC.

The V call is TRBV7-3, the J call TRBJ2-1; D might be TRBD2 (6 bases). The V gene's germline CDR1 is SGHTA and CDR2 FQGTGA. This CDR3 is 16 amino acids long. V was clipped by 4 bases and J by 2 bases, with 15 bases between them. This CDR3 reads CASSSLVGGTYNEQFF. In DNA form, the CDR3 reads TGTGCCAGCAGCTCTCTAGTGGGAGGAACCTACAATGAGCAGTTCTTC.

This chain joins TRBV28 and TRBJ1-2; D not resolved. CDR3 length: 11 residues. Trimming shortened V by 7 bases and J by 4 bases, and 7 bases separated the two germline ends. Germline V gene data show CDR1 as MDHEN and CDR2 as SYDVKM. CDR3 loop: CASKTSYGYTF. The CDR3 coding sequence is TGTGCCAGCAAGACTAGCTATGGCTACACCTTC.

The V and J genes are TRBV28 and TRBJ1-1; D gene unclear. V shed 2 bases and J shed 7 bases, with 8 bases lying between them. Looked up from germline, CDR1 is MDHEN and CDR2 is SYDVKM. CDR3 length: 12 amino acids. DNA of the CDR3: TGTGCCAGCAGTTTACCACGGCGTGAAGCTTTCTTT. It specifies CASSLPRREAFF.

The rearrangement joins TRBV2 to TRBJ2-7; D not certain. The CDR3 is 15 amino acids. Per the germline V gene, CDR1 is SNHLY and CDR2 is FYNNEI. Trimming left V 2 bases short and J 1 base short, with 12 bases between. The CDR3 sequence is CASSERGPSSYEQYF. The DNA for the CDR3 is TGTGCCAGCAGTGAAAGAGGTCCGAGTTCCTACGAGCAGTACTTC.

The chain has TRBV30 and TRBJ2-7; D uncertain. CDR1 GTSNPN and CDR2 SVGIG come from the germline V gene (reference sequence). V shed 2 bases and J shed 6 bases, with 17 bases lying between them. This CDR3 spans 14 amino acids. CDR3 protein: CAWSKGGELVEQYF. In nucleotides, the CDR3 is TGTGCCTGGAGTAAGGGCGGAGAGTTGGTCGAGCAGTACTTC.

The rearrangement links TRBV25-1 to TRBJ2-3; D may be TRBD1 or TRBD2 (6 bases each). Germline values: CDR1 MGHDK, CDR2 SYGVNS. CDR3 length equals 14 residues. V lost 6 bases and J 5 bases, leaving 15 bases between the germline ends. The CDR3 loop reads CASRGGAGEDTQYF. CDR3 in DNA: TGTGCCAGCAGGGGGGGCGCAGGGGAAGATACGCAGTATTTT. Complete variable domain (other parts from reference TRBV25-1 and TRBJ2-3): EADIYQTPRYLVIGTGKKITLECSQTMGHDKMYWYQQDPGMELHLIHYSYGVNSTEKGDLSSESTVSRIRTEHFPLTLESARPSHTSQYLCASRGGAGEDTQYFGPGTRLTVL.

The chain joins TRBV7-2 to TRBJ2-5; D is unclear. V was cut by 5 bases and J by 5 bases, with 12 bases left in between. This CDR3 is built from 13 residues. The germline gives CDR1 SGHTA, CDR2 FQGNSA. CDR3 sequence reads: CASSAGVFETQYF. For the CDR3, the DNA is TGTGCCAGCAGCGCAGGAGTCTTCGAGACCCAGTACTTC.

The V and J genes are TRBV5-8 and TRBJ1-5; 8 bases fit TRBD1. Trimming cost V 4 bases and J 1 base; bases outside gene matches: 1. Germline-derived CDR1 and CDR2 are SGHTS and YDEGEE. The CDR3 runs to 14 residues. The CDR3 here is CASSRTGSNQPQHF. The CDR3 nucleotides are TGTGCCAGCAGCCGGACAGGGAGCAATCAGCCCCAGCATTTT. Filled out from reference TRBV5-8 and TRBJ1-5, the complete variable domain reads EAGVTQSPTHLIKTRGQQATLRCSPISGHTSVYWYQQALGLGLQFLLWYDEGEERNRGNFPPRFSGRQFPNYSSELNVNALELEDSALYLCASSRTGSNQPQHFGDGTRLSIL.

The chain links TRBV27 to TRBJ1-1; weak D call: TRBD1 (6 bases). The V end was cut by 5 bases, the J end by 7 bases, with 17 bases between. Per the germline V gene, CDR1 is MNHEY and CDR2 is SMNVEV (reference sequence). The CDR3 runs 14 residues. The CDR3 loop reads CASSPYRVVNEAFF. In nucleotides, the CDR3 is TGTGCCAGCAGTCCTTACAGGGTCGTGAATGAAGCTTTCTTT.

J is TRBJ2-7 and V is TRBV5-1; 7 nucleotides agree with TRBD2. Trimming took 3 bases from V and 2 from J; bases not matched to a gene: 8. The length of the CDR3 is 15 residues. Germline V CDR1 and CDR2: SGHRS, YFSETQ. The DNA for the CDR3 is TGCGCCAGCAGCTCCACCGTGAGCGGGGCCTACGAGCAGTACTTC. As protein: CASSSTVSGAYEQYF.